The clone carrying this T cell receptor (beta chain) was seen a few times. Its antigen is currently unknown. Libraries of TCR beta came from quantitative 5'-RACE with molecular barcodes. In TCRdb, the 5' RACE reads were re-called with MiXCR into one record per CDR3 protein. The table includes approximately 550,000 distinct CDR3 sequences, over 9.5% detected once. The entry originates in a study of CD8 T cells in ankylosing spondylitis. The V gene's germline CDR1 is SGHRS and CDR2 YFSETQ. The V gene lost 2 bases and the J gene lost 1 base, with 9 bases spanning the gap. The CDR3 consists of 14 residues. Study-wide findings and caveats: Eight highly homologous variants formed a TCR beta motif that appeared characteristic of ankylosing spondylitis blood. As reported, disease-linked clones showed significant enrichment in matched ankylosing spondylitis synovial fluid. Previously reported in reactive arthritis synovial fluid and blood were some of the motif variants.

This rearrangement joins TRBV5-1 to TRBJ2-5; perhaps D is TRBD1 or TRBD2 (6 bases each). This receptor was taken from a male donor with ankylosing spondylitis. The sequenced sample was blood, either unsorted or a sorted T cell fraction (not recorded which). Written as DNA, the CDR3 is TGCGCCAGCAGCTTTAAGGGGGGCCAAGAGACCCAGTACTTC. Its translation is CASSFKGGQETQYF. Full variable domain (outside the CDR3, taken from reference TRBV5-1 and TRBJ2-5): KAGVTQTPRYLIKTRGQQVTLSCSPISGHRSVSWYQQTPGQGLQFLFEYFSETQRNKGNFPGRFSGRQFSNSRSEMNVSTLELGDSALYLCASSFKGGQETQYFGPGTRLLVL.